This entry lists 30 T cell receptor beta chains sequenced from one sample in a study of post-analysis software for immune sequencing data. Libraries were made from TCR beta cDNA, and they carried unique molecular identifiers. TCRdb independently ran MiXCR on the PCR reads; one entry per CDR3 protein. The sample records around 400,000 distinct CDR3 sequences, approximately 39% being singletons. General study findings and limits: In patients, about 5 TRBV segments were more frequent than in controls, with TRBV5-6, TRBV5-1 and TRBV20-1 among them.

No antigens are known for them. The sequenced sample consisted of blood. The receptors were gathered from a girl aged 2-10 years with multiple sclerosis.

In its sample, this clonotype was seen once. The chain joins TRBV6-6 to TRBJ2-7; 7 bases are shared with TRBD2. The junction had 12 bases not matched to a gene; V was cut back by 8 bases and J by 2 bases. Germline V gene data show CDR1 as MNHNY and CDR2 as SVGAGI (reference sequence). CDR3 length: 15 residues. CDR3 sequence: CASGGSTQKAYEQYF. Here the CDR3 DNA reads TGTGCCAGCGGCGGGAGCACTCAAAAGGCCTACGAGCAGTACTTC.

This clonotype showed up just a few times. The chain links TRBV28 to TRBJ2-7; a possible D gene is TRBD1 (5 bases). Trimming stripped 4 bases from V and 3 bases from J, with 16 bases between. Germline V gene lookup returns CDR1 MDHEN and CDR2 SYDVKM. CDR3 size: 15 residues. The CDR3 bases are TGTGCCAGCAGTTCGTCCAGGGTCCCTATCTACGAGCAGTACTTC. Residues: CASSSSRVPIYEQYF.

Regarding this clonotype: A much larger clone differs by one base, so this may be a read error. The chain has TRBV12-3 or TRBV12-4 and TRBJ2-1, with TRBD1 matching 10 bases. J was trimmed by 8 bases and V by 5 bases; bases with no gene match: 6. The CDR3 extends over 14 amino acids. CDR3 sequence reads: CASSSGTGEHEQFF. The CDR3 DNA is TGTGCCAGCAGTAGCGGGACAGGGGAGCATGAGCAGTTCTTC.

The chain employs TRBV10-3 and TRBJ1-1; D is unclear. The ends were cut back, 3 bases at V and 1 base at J, with 9 bases in the middle. CDR1 is ENHRY and CDR2 is SYGVKD in the germline V gene. The CDR3 has 14 residues. This chain's CDR3 is CAISDWTGNTEAFF. The CDR3 DNA reads TGTGCCATCAGTGATTGGACGGGGAACACTGAAGCTTTCTTT.

This clonotype was detected a few times. The V and J genes are TRBV7-8 and TRBJ1-2; TRBD1 matches at 8 bases. J gave up 3 bases and V 5 bases, and 8 bases lay outside the gene matches. CDR3 length: 15 amino acids. CDR1 and CDR2 from the germline V gene are SGHVS and FQNEAQ. The CDR3 DNA is TGTGCCAGCAGCCTCGACAGGGGAGGGTACTATGGCTACACCTTC. Translation: CASSLDRGGYYGYTF.

The chain is built from TRBV12-3 or TRBV12-4 and TRBJ2-7, with D tentatively TRBD1 (6 bases). CDR3 size: 14 residues. V was clipped by 5 bases and J by 2 bases, with 13 bases between them. The CDR3: CASSQTGTPYEQYF. As DNA, the CDR3 is TGTGCCAGCAGTCAGACAGGCACACCCTACGAGCAGTACTTC.

This chain connects TRBV7-2 to TRBJ2-5; the D gene is possibly TRBD2 (7 bases). Trimming removed 4 bases from V and 4 bases from J, with 19 bases in between. The length of the CDR3 is 16 residues. CDR1 SGHTA and CDR2 FQGNSA come from the germline V gene. The chain's CDR3 is CASSSRAGRGGETQYF. Written as DNA, the CDR3 is TGTGCCAGCAGCTCGAGGGCAGGAAGGGGGGGAGAGACCCAGTACTTC.

This chain links TRBV20-1 with TRBJ1-2; D is unclear. The CDR3 has 14 residues. Germline CDR1 is DFQATT and CDR2 is SNEGSKA (reference sequence). Trimming cost V 2 bases and J 0 bases, with 10 bases left between them. CDR3: CSARSSQTNYGYTF. In DNA form, the CDR3 reads TGCAGTGCTAGATCCAGTCAGACTAACTATGGCTACACCTTC.

This clonotype was observed a handful of times. The chain is built from TRBV7-6 and TRBJ1-1, with D possibly matching TRBD1 (6 bases). Germline CDR1 is SGHVS and CDR2 is FNYEAQ. Trimming shortened V by 5 bases and J by 1 base, and 8 bases separated the two germline ends. The CDR3 is 13 amino acids. In DNA form, the CDR3 reads TGTGCCAGCAGCCAACAGGGGAACACTGAAGCTTTCTTT. Translating it yields CASSQQGNTEAFF.

This clonotype was seen a few times. This sequence joins TRBV5-1 and TRBJ2-3, with 8 positions matching TRBD2. J gave up 3 bases and V 1 base, and 13 bases lay outside the gene matches. Germline V gene sequence: CDR1 SGHRS, CDR2 YFSETQ. The CDR3 length is 18 residues. The CDR3 sequence is CASSLLYPAGGTTDTQYF. Written as DNA, the CDR3 is TGCGCCAGCAGCTTGCTCTACCCGGCGGGGGGAACAACAGATACGCAGTATTTT.

This clonotype showed up just a few times. The rearrangement uses TRBV9 and TRBJ2-1; 9 nucleotides align to TRBD2. CDR1 is SGDLS, CDR2 YYNGEE, per germline. The CDR3 sequence is 16 residues long. The ends lost 0 bases at V and 8 bases at J; junction bases unmatched: 9. The CDR3 region is CASSVGGGGAVHEQFF. In nucleotides, the CDR3 is TGTGCCAGCAGCGTAGGCGGCGGGGGGGCCGTGCATGAGCAGTTCTTC. The variable domain in full, with the rest retrieved from reference TRBV9 and TRBJ2-1, is DSGVTQTPKHLITATGQRVTLRCSPRSGDLSVYWYQQSLDQGLQFLIQYYNGEERAKGNILERFSAQQFPDLHSELNLSSLELGDSALYFCASSVGGGGAVHEQFFGPGTRLTVL.

The V and J genes are TRBV6-5 and TRBJ2-7; D perhaps matches TRBD1 (6 bases). CDR3 length equals 15 residues. The germline V gene encodes CDR1 MNHEY and CDR2 SVGAGI. Deletions cut 3 bases from V and 4 bases from J, with 16 bases between. This CDR3 reads CASSYSWDKSYEQYF. DNA of the CDR3: TGTGCCAGCAGTTATAGTTGGGACAAATCGTACGAGCAGTACTTC.

The chain employs TRBV18 and TRBJ2-1; 12 nucleotides match TRBD2. This CDR3 has 15 residues. V was pared by 7 bases and J by 7 bases, with 8 bases of the junction left unmatched. Germline V gene lookup returns CDR1 KGHSH and CDR2 LQKENI. The CDR3 coding sequence is TGTGCCAGCTTACAGACTAGCGGGAGAGGTAATGAGCAGTTCTTC. Its protein product is CASLQTSGRGNEQFF.

This clonotype was recorded a few times. The rearrangement joins TRBV4-2 to TRBJ2-7; D is ambiguous. V dropped 1 base and J dropped 0 bases, with 16 bases sitting between them. This CDR3 has 17 residues. Germline lookup yields CDR1 LGHNA and CDR2 YNFKEQ. CDR3 bases: TGTGCCAGCAGCCAAGGTCATTCCGGAGTGGGCTCCTACGAGCAGTACTTC. It specifies CASSQGHSGVGSYEQYF.

This chain connects TRBV7-2 to TRBJ2-1, with TRBD2 as a possible D gene (6 bases). The ends were cut back, 4 bases at V and 6 bases at J, with 16 bases in the middle. The CDR3 extends over 15 amino acids. CDR1 SGHTA and CDR2 FQGNSA come from the germline V gene. CDR3 loop: CASSSRRREFNEQFF. In nucleotides, the CDR3 is TGTGCCAGCAGCTCCCGGAGGCGGGAATTCAATGAGCAGTTCTTC.

The chain carries TRBV18 and TRBJ1-1, with D possibly matching TRBD1 (5 bases). Deletions cut 6 bases from V and 3 bases from J, with 11 bases between. Germline CDR1 KGHSH, CDR2 LQKENI. The CDR3 is 13 residues long. The DNA of the CDR3 is TGTGCCAGCTCCCAGGGTCTGGACACTGAAGCTTTCTTT. Protein sequence: CASSQGLDTEAFF.

The V gene is TRBV3-1, the J gene TRBJ1-2, with D perhaps matching TRBD1 (5 bases). Germline V CDR1 and CDR2: LGHDT, YNNKEL (reference sequence). The CDR3 runs 12 residues. The V end lost 2 bases, the J end lost 7 bases, and 8 bases lay between the germline ends. For the CDR3, the DNA is TGTGCCAGCAGCCAAACAGACAGTGGCTACACCTTC. It encodes CASSQTDSGYTF.

This clonotype was seen only a few times. V is TRBV7-2 and J is TRBJ2-5; D not resolved. Trimming removed 1 base from V and 5 bases from J, with 5 bases in between. This CDR3 contains 12 residues. Germline V gives CDR1 SGHTA, CDR2 FQGNSA. The CDR3 DNA reads TGTGCCAGCAGCTTAGATTGGGAGACCCAGTACTTC. Protein sequence: CASSLDWETQYF.

The chain joins TRBV12-3 or TRBV12-4 to TRBJ1-2; 7 bases line up with TRBD1. J was trimmed by 7 bases and V by 3 bases; bases with no gene match: 5. The CDR3 loop spans 13 amino acids. The CDR3 DNA reads as TGTGCCAGCAGTTTGGAGGGGGCGCGTGGCTACACCTTC. Translation: CASSLEGARGYTF.

The rearrangement links TRBV5-6 to TRBJ2-3; TRBD2 matches at 7 bases. This CDR3 is 15 amino acids long. Germline V gene data show CDR1 as SGHDT and CDR2 as YYEEEE. J gave up 0 bases and V 3 bases, and 4 bases lay outside the gene matches. DNA of the CDR3: TGTGCCAGCAGCTGGGGGGGAACTAGCACAGATACGCAGTATTTT. It encodes CASSWGGTSTDTQYF.

The chain combines TRBV18 with TRBJ2-7; D tentatively fits TRBD1 or TRBD2 (5 bases each). Germline lookup yields CDR1 KGHSH and CDR2 LQKENI. The CDR3 extends over 13 amino acids. The germline V and J ends were trimmed by 3 bases and 4 bases, with 10 bases remaining between them. For the CDR3, the DNA is TGTGCCAGCTCACCCCGGGACGGTTACGAGCAGTACTTC. The encoded protein is CASSPRDGYEQYF.

DNA of the CDR3: TGTGCCACCAGCTTAGGAGAGGGGACCGGGACTAGCACTCTTCAAATCTCCTACAATGAGCAGTTCTTC. Amino acid sequence: CATSLGEGTGTSTLQISYNEQFF. This chain uses TRBV15 with TRBJ2-1, with 9 bases lining up with TRBD2. CDR3 length equals 23 residues. The junction had 26 bases not matched to a gene; V was cut back by 5 bases and J by 0 bases. Germline V gene lookup returns CDR1 LNHNV and CDR2 YYDKDF (reference sequence).

The chain joins TRBV29-1 to TRBJ2-1; TRBD2 aligns across 8 bases. CDR1 is SQVTM, CDR2 ANQGSEA, per germline. V gave up 3 bases and J gave up 3 bases; unmatched junction bases: 4. This CDR3 has 14 residues. As DNA, the CDR3 is TGCAGCGTTGAGCGTAGCGGGAACTACAATGAGCAGTTCTTC. It yields the protein CSVERSGNYNEQFF.

This clonotype has only a few counts. The genes are TRBV9 and TRBJ1-3; D call uncertain. The CDR3 has 16 amino acids. Germline CDR1 and CDR2: SGDLS and YYNGEE. With 0 bases removed from V and 4 bases from J, the gap between germline ends came to 14 bases. The CDR3, as DNA: TGTGCCAGCAGCGTAGCTGCGACGGGGATAGGAAACACCATATATTTT. Its protein product is CASSVAATGIGNTIYF.

The chain joins TRBV20-1 to TRBJ2-4; 7 bases are shared with TRBD2. The last part of the DNA fits TRBJ2-5 better; the J call may be wrong. From germline, CDR1 is DFQATT and CDR2 SNEGSKA (reference sequence). CDR3 length: 16 residues. For the CDR3, the DNA is TGCAGTGCTAGAGATTGGCGGGAGAGCGCACAAGAGACCCAGTACTTC. Translation: CSARDWRESAQETQYF.

The chain carries TRBV18 and TRBJ2-5, with 8 bases matching TRBD1. Germline loops: CDR1 KGHSH, CDR2 LQKENI. The CDR3 length is 15 residues. V shed 5 bases, J shed 0 bases, and the junction held 5 bases outside the gene matches. Here the CDR3 reads CASSWVGQDQETQYF. CDR3 coding DNA: TGTGCCAGCTCATGGGTGGGACAGGACCAAGAGACCCAGTACTTC.

The rearrangement links TRBV3-1 to TRBJ2-3; 10 positions match TRBD2. V lost 8 bases to trimming and J lost 3 bases; unmatched junction nucleotides: 8. The CDR3 consists of 15 residues. Germline CDR1 and CDR2: LGHDT and YNNKEL (reference sequence). CDR3 loop: CASSPGLATTDTQYF. As DNA, the CDR3 is TGTGCCAGCTCGCCGGGACTAGCGACGACAGATACGCAGTATTTT.

The chain carries TRBV7-9 and TRBJ2-1; D unresolved. Germline loops: CDR1 SEHNR, CDR2 FQNEAQ (reference sequence). This CDR3 is 14 amino acids long. Trimming stripped 2 bases from V and 1 base from J, with 6 bases between. This CDR3 reads CASSLITSYNEQFF. Here the CDR3 DNA reads TGTGCCAGCAGCTTAATCACGTCCTACAATGAGCAGTTCTTC.

This rearrangement joins TRBV5-1 to TRBJ2-7, with 7 bases identical to TRBD2. V gave up 0 bases and J gave up 5 bases; unmatched junction bases: 8. CDR3 size: 15 residues. Germline CDR1 reads SGHRS; CDR2 reads YFSETQ. CDR3 sequence (DNA): TGCGCCAGCAGCTTGGGGGTACTAGCGAGGAACGAGCAGTACTTC. Amino acids: CASSLGVLARNEQYF.

The chain links TRBV6-2 or TRBV6-3 to TRBJ2-7; a weak D match, TRBD1 (6 bases). V lost 5 bases, J lost 11 bases, and 13 bases lay in between. Germline V gives CDR1 MNHEY, CDR2 SVGEGT. The CDR3 has 11 residues. The CDR3 loop reads CASSHGRGEYF. The CDR3, as DNA: TGTGCCAGCAGTCATGGCAGGGGAGAGTACTTC.